This TCR beta chain was sequenced for a study of patients and donors after allogeneic stem cell transplantation. The germline V gene has CDR1 ENHRY and CDR2 SYGVKD. This CDR3 contains 11 residues. V lost 6 bases to trimming and J lost 5 bases, with 8 bases between them. TCRdb analysed the RT-PCR reads with MiXCR anew, one entry per CDR3 protein. The profile covers around 30,000 distinct CDR3 sequences, with roughly 38% appearing a single time and around 80% taken by the ten largest. This clonotype was seen more than once but under ten times. The TCR comes from a human donor who was either an allogeneic HSCT recipient or a stem cell or donor lymphocyte infusion donor (not recorded which). It is not recorded whose cells these are; they may come from a transplant donor. Sequencing used blood, either unsorted or a sorted T cell fraction (not recorded which). The chain has TRBV10-3 and TRBJ2-7; possibly TRBD1 for D (5 bases). The CDR3 DNA sequence: TGTGCCATCAGCCCAGGGCACGAGCAGTACGTC. Protein product: CAISPGHEQYV.